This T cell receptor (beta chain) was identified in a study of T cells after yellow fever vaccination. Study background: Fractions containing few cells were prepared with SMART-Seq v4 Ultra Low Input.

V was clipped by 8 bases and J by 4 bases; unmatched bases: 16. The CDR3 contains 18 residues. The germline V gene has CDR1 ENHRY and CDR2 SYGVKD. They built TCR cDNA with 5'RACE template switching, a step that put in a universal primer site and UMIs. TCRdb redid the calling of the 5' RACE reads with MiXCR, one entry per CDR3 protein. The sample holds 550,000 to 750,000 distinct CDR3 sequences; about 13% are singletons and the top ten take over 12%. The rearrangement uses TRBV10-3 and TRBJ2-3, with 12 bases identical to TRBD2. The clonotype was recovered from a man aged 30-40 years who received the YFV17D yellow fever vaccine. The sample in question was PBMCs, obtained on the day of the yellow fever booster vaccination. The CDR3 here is CAIRSSGRDGSSADTQYF. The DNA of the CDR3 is TGTGCCATCCGTTCTAGCGGGAGGGACGGCTCCTCTGCAGATACGCAGTATTTT.